In its sample, the clone carrying this T cell receptor beta chain was seen a few times. Its antigen is not identified. This sample is part of a study of cytomegalovirus exposure and HLA in healthy donors. General observations from the study: A later analysis reportedly found fewer N-insertions in an Asian-associated ancestry cluster than the roughly 680-donor mean. An observed cluster of highly shared sequence variants was recorded as a likely sequencing artifact. A classifier reportedly called cytomegalovirus status with high sensitivity and specificity.

Germline V CDR1 and CDR2: PRHDT, FYEKMQ (reference sequence). The CDR3 is 14 residues long. After removal of 2 bases from V and 5 bases from J, the junction contained 5 bases not matched to a gene. 60 Vbeta and 13 Jbeta primers were used in PCR. Here immunoSEQ multiplex PCR was the method, and the copy in TCRdb shows in-frame clones only, minus some. The sample holds about 170,000 clones, just over 75% seen once. Sequencing used PBMCs. This rearrangement joins TRBV13 to TRBJ2-5, with 7 bases identical to TRBD2. The source is a woman in her 30s in good health and CMV-seropositive. DNA of the CDR3: TGTGCCAGCAGCTTACGGGGGGAGGGGGAGACCCAGTACTTC. Its protein product is CASSLRGEGETQYF.